What follows are 31 T cell receptor beta chains derived from one specimen sequenced in a study of T cells expressing NK-cell markers. With the 5' RACE reads reprocessed, TCRdb shows one record per CDR3 protein and no DNA. The specimen's table records about 32,000 distinct CDR3 sequences. Sequenced sample: blood T cells: a sorted CD56 or NKG2C T cell subset, CD4+ or CD8+ T cells, or bulk PBMC T cells (not recorded which). All receptors derive from a woman aged 18 to 75 in good health.

This chain joins TRBV11-1 and TRBJ2-1; TCRdb names TRBD1, which stays unverified in the absence of DNA. The CDR3 runs to 19 residues. CDR1 is SGHAT, CDR2 FQDESV, per germline (reference sequence). This CDR3 is CASSPSPGRGFSSYNEQFF.

CDR3 region: CASSYLDGTNEQFF. The chain employs TRBV11-3 and TRBJ2-1. The CDR3 is made up of 14 amino acids. Looked up from germline, CDR1 is SGHNT and CDR2 is YENEEA.

The rearrangement uses TRBV7-9 and TRBJ2-7. The CDR3 runs 14 residues. The germline V gene encodes CDR1 SEHNR and CDR2 FQNEAQ (reference sequence). CDR3: CASSLRLSSYEQYF.

In terms of frequency, this clonotype is large. The V call is TRBV6-4, the J call TRBJ2-3; TCRdb's assignment of TRBD2 cannot be checked, as there is no DNA. Germline V gene lookup returns CDR1 MRHNA and CDR2 SNTAGT. CDR3 length: 14 amino acids. CDR3 sequence: CASSELAETDTQYF.

V and J are TRBV10-3 and TRBJ2-3; TCRdb designates TRBD2, a call that cannot be tested without DNA. This CDR3 spans 16 amino acids. Germline V CDR1 and CDR2: ENHRY, SYGVKD. CDR3 in amino acids: CAISEWVSGSGDTQYF.

V is TRBV29-1 and J is TRBJ2-7; TCRdb's D call of TRBD2 is untestable without DNA. Germline V gives CDR1 SQVTM, CDR2 ANQGSEA. The CDR3 contains 15 residues. CDR3 sequence: CSVFREGADTYEQYF.

The CDR3 spells CASSPELAGGLEQYF. The chain joins TRBV4-2 to TRBJ2-7; the TCRdb call, TRBD2, lacks DNA for checking. The V gene's germline CDR1 is LGHNA and CDR2 YNFKEQ. The CDR3 extends over 15 amino acids.

The CDR3 sequence is CSARDNSGGVNYEQYF. V gene TRBV20-1 combines with J gene TRBJ2-7; with no DNA, the TCRdb D assignment of TRBD2 cannot be verified. Germline lookup yields CDR1 DFQATT and CDR2 SNEGSKA (reference sequence). This CDR3 region has 16 residues.

The chain couples TRBV11-2 to TRBJ2-7; TCRdb gives TRBD2 as the D gene, but with no DNA this cannot be confirmed. The CDR3 sequence is 15 residues long. The V gene's germline CDR1 is SGHAT and CDR2 FQNNGV. The CDR3: CASSPSGRAGNEQYF.

J is TRBJ1-5 and V is TRBV3-1. CDR3 length equals 13 residues. Germline CDR1 and CDR2: LGHDT and YNNKEL (reference sequence). The CDR3 sequence: CASSLKAGQPQHF.

J is TRBJ2-5 and V is TRBV7-9; without DNA, the TCRdb call of TRBD1 cannot be checked. Per the germline V gene, CDR1 is SEHNR and CDR2 is FQNEAQ (reference sequence). This CDR3 contains 14 residues. The CDR3: CASSPPGGHETQYF.

CDR3: CASSLTGDGFAPGELFF. The V and J genes are TRBV27 and TRBJ2-2; TCRdb gives TRBD1 as the D gene, but with no DNA this cannot be confirmed. The germline V gene encodes CDR1 MNHEY and CDR2 SMNVEV (reference sequence). This CDR3 is 17 amino acids long.

This chain links TRBV6-1 with TRBJ1-4; lacking DNA, the TRBD1 call made by TCRdb goes unchecked. This CDR3 has 15 residues. Per the germline V gene, CDR1 is MNHNS and CDR2 is SASEGT. The CDR3 region is CASTRQGPTNEKLFF.

The V gene is TRBV29-1, the J gene TRBJ2-1; TCRdb names TRBD1, which stays unverified in the absence of DNA. The germline V gene has CDR1 SQVTM and CDR2 ANQGSEA. This CDR3 is built from 16 residues. CDR3 protein: CSVEDPRQGSYNEQFF.

The V call is TRBV4-1, the J call TRBJ2-1; TCRdb returns TRBD2, unconfirmable since there is no DNA. This CDR3 comprises 18 residues. CDR1 and CDR2 (germline): MGHRA, YSYEKL. The CDR3 here is CASSQDAGLAVDYNEQFF.

This sequence joins TRBV24-1 and TRBJ1-5; TCRdb names TRBD1, which stays unverified in the absence of DNA. The CDR3 consists of 13 residues. The germline CDR1 and CDR2 sequences are KGHDR and SFDVKD. This CDR3 reads CATSGTDNQPQHF.

The V gene is TRBV4-2, the J gene TRBJ2-7; absent DNA, TCRdb's TRBD1 call cannot be checked. Germline loops: CDR1 LGHNA, CDR2 YNFKEQ. The CDR3 covers 15 residues. The CDR3 loop is CASSLPGKSSYEQYF.

The V call is TRBV20-1, the J call TRBJ2-5; TCRdb outputs TRBD1, but without DNA this stays unchecked. The CDR3 loop spans 13 amino acids. Germline V gene sequence: CDR1 DFQATT, CDR2 SNEGSKA (reference sequence). The CDR3 sequence is CSARETGLETQYF.

The V and J genes are TRBV11-2 and TRBJ2-7; without DNA, the TCRdb call of TRBD1 cannot be checked. CDR1 SGHAT and CDR2 FQNNGV come from the germline V gene. This CDR3 has 14 residues. The CDR3: CASGHPGSLWEQYF.

This chain connects TRBV2 to TRBJ1-2; TCRdb picks TRBD1, but there is no DNA to check that call. This CDR3 is 15 amino acids long. Germline assignment: CDR1 SNHLY and CDR2 FYNNEI. This CDR3 is CASSVGQGPHYGYTF.

This chain joins TRBV6-5 and TRBJ2-5; there is no DNA to check the TCRdb D call of TRBD2. This CDR3 has 16 residues. Germline assignment: CDR1 MNHEY and CDR2 SVGAGI. This CDR3 reads CASSYSGYGLQETQYF.

The chain is built from TRBV9 and TRBJ2-5; TCRdb's assignment of TRBD2 cannot be checked, as there is no DNA. CDR1 is SGDLS, CDR2 YYNGEE, per germline. The CDR3 contains 13 residues. The CDR3 protein is CASSARARETQYF.

The rearrangement joins TRBV5-1 to TRBJ2-5; TCRdb designates TRBD1, a call that cannot be tested without DNA. CDR3 length equals 15 residues. Germline V gene lookup returns CDR1 SGHRS and CDR2 YFSETQ. CDR3: CASSGGHPSGETQYF. Looking up the rest from reference TRBV5-1 and TRBJ2-5 gives the full variable domain: KAGVTQTPRYLIKTRGQQVTLSCSPISGHRSVSWYQQTPGQGLQFLFEYFSETQRNKGNFPGRFSGRQFSNSRSEMNVSTLELGDSALYLCASSGGHPSGETQYFGPGTRLLVL.

V usage is TRBV4-1 and J usage is TRBJ2-1; absent DNA, TCRdb's TRBD2 call cannot be checked. The germline V gene has CDR1 MGHRA and CDR2 YSYEKL. The CDR3 sequence is 16 residues long. CDR3 region: CASSQDGLAEYNEQFF.

The chain joins TRBV6-2 or TRBV6-3 to TRBJ2-6; TCRdb picks TRBD1, but there is no DNA to check that call. The CDR3 runs to 15 residues. CDR1 and CDR2 from the germline V gene are MNHEY and SVGEGT. CDR3 sequence: CASSEDNSGANVLTF.

This chain joins TRBV7-7 and TRBJ1-1; TCRdb's D gene call, TRBD1, goes unchecked for lack of DNA. Germline CDR1 and CDR2: SSHAT and FNYEAQ (reference sequence). This CDR3 is 13 amino acids long. CDR3: CASSRGTNTEAFF.

The chain couples TRBV9 to TRBJ1-1; TCRdb designates TRBD1, a call that cannot be tested without DNA. The CDR3 has 14 residues. In germline, CDR1 is SGDLS, CDR2 YYNGEE. The CDR3 region is CASSVSGTNTEAFF.

V is TRBV12-3 or TRBV12-4 and J is TRBJ2-3; no DNA is available, so the TRBD2 call from TCRdb remains unchecked. The CDR3 runs 16 residues. CDR3 protein: CASSLRGGLYSDTQYF.

The V and J genes are TRBV29-1 and TRBJ2-1; the D gene TCRdb calls, TRBD2, cannot be checked with no DNA. The CDR3 is 13 residues long. The germline V gene encodes CDR1 SQVTM and CDR2 ANQGSEA. This chain's CDR3 is CSVPTSGYNEQFF.

V is TRBV5-6 and J is TRBJ1-6; TCRdb indicates TRBD1, and absent DNA this call remains unverified. This CDR3 spans 18 amino acids. Germline V gene data show CDR1 as SGHDT and CDR2 as YYEEEE. Here the CDR3 reads CASSLKWGGHKNNSPLHF.

By frequency, this clonotype is large. The chain has TRBV12-5 and TRBJ2-7; the TCRdb D gene call, TRBD1, has no DNA to confirm it. The CDR3 consists of 13 residues. CDR1 LGHNT and CDR2 FRNRAP come from the germline V gene. The CDR3 spells CASAPGQGYEQYF.